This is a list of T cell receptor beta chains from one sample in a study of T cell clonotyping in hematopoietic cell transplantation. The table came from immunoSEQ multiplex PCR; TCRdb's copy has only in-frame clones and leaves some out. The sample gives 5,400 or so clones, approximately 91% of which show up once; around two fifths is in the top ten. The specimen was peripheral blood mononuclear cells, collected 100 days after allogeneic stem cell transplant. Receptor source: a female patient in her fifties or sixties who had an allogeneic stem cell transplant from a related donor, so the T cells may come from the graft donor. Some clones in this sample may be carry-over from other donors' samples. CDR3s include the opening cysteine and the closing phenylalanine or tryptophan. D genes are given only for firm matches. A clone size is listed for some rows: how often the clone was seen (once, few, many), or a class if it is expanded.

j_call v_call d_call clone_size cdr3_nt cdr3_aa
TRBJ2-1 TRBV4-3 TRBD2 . TGCGCCAGCAGCCAAGATCTCTGGGGGACTAGCGGGGGGGAAGGCGATGAGCAGTTCTTC CASSQDLWGTSGGEGDEQFF
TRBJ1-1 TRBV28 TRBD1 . TGTGCCAGCAGGGGGGACAGGGGGCAGGGAACTGAAGCTTTCTTT CASRGDRGQGTEAFF
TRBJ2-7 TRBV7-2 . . TGTGCCAGCAGCTCCGTACAGGGCTCCTACGAGCAGTACTTC CASSSVQGSYEQYF
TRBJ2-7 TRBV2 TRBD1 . TGTGCCAGCAGTGATCTAGTACAGGGGGTCGAGCAGTACTTC CASSDLVQGVEQYF
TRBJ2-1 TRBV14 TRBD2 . TGTGCCAGCAGCCTGTGGGCGGGGGAGGTTCGGTTCTTC CASSLWAGEVRFF
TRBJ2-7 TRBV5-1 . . TGCGCCAGCAGCTCAACAGGGAGCACCTACGAGCAGTACTTC CASSSTGSTYEQYF
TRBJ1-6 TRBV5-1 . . TGCGCCAGCAGCCGACAGACAGTGAGCTCCTATAATTCACCCCTCCACTTT CASSRQTVSSYNSPLHF
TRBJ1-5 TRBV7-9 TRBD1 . TGTGCCAGCAGCTATGGGACAGCAGTTTATAGCAATCAGCCCCAGCATTTT CASSYGTAVYSNQPQHF
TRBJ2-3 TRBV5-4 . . TGTGCCAGCAGGGACGGCGGATACACAGATACGCAGTATTTT CASRDGGYTDTQYF
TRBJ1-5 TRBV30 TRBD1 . TGTGCCTGGACTCCGGGACAGGGCCCTTTGGGCAATCAGCCCCAGCATTTT CAWTPGQGPLGNQPQHF
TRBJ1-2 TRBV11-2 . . TGTGCCAGCAGCCCCACTTCAGCGAACTATGGCTACACCTTC CASSPTSANYGYTF
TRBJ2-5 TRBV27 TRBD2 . TGTGCCAGCAGTCCCCTCCTAGCGGGGGTGTACCAAGAGACCCAGTACTTC CASSPLLAGVYQETQYF
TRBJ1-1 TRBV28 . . TGTGCCAGCAGTCCCGGAGGCGGCACGATGAACACTGAAGCTTTCTTT CASSPGGGTMNTEAFF
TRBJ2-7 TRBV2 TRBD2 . TGTGCCAGCAGTTCTAGCGGGGGGGCAGGTTACGAGCAGTACTTC CASSSSGGAGYEQYF
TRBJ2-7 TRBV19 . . TGTGCCAGTAGTATCACGTCTACCTACGAGCAGTACTTC CASSITSTYEQYF
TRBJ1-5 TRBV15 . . TGTGCCACCAGCAGTTATAGCAATCAGCCCCAGCATTTT CATSSYSNQPQHF
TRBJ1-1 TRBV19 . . TGTGCCAGTAGTTTGCAGGGCGTGGGGACTGAAGCTTTCTTT CASSLQGVGTEAFF
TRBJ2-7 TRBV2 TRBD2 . TGTGCCAGCAGAGGGACTAGCGGGGGCTACGAGCAGTACTTC CASRGTSGGYEQYF
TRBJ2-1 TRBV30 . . TGTGCCTGGAAGAAAGGGACACCCTACAATGAGCAGTTCTTC CAWKKGTPYNEQFF
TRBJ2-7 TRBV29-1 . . TGCAGCGTTGAAGTGGGGCCCGAGCAGTACTTC CSVEVGPEQYF
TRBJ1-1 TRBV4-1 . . TGCGCCAGCAGCCACCCCCTAAGGGACACTGAAGCTTTCTTT CASSHPLRDTEAFF
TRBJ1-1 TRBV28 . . TGTGCCAGCAGTTACCGGACTGAAGCTTTCTTT CASSYRTEAFF
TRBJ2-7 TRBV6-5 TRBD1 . TGTGCCAGCAGTCCCCTGACAGGGCCCTACGAGCAGTACTTC CASSPLTGPYEQYF
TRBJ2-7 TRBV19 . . TGTGCCAGTAGCCTGATGATGGGGGGCTACGAGCAGTACTTC CASSLMMGGYEQYF
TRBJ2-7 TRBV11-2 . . TGTGCCACCACGGGGGCGGGGTACGAGCAGTACTTC CATTGAGYEQYF
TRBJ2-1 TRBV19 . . TGTGCCAGTAGTCGACAAGTCTCCTACAATGAGCAGTTCTTC CASSRQVSYNEQFF
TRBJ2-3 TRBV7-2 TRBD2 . TGTGCCAGCAGCCGCGGGGGGGCGGCAGATACGCAGTATTTT CASSRGGAADTQYF
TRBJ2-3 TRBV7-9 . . TGTGCCAGCTCCAGAGAACCAGGGAATACGCAGTATTTT CASSREPGNTQYF
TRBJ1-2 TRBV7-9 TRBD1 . TGTGCCAGCAGCTTAGAAAGGGGGCTAAACTATGGCTACACCTTC CASSLERGLNYGYTF
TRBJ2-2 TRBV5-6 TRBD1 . TGTGCCAGCAGCTTGGAGGGACAGGGGTGGCCCGGGGAGCTGTTTTTT CASSLEGQGWPGELFF
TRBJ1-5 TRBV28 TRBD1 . TGTGCCAGCAGACCAGGACAGGTAGGCAATCAGCCCCAGCATTTT CASRPGQVGNQPQHF
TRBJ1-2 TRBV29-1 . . TGCAGCGTTGGGTTCGAGGGCAATGGCTACACCTTC CSVGFEGNGYTF
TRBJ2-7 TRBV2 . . TGTGCCAGCAGTGAACAGGGTCGGGCCTACGAGCAGTACTTC CASSEQGRAYEQYF
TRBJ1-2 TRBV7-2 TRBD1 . TGTGCCAGCAGCGGATACAGGGGGCGCGATGGCTACACCTTC CASSGYRGRDGYTF
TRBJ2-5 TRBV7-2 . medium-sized TGTGCCAGCAGCTCCCAGCAGGGGAGAATAGAGACCCAGTACTTC CASSSQQGRIETQYF
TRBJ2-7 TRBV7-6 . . TGTGCCAGCAGCTTATATCCCGGGACAACCCAGGGGGAGCAGTACTTC CASSLYPGTTQGEQYF
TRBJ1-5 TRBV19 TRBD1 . TGTGCCAGTAGATGGAGGACAGGGCAAATTAATCAGCCCCAGCATTTT CASRWRTGQINQPQHF
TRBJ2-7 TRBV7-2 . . TGTGCCAGCAGCTTAATTGAGGGAACGGGCGAGCAGTACTTC CASSLIEGTGEQYF
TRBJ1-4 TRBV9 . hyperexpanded TGTGCCAGCAGCGTAGACGGGGCGCGGAGGGAAAAACTGTTTTTT CASSVDGARREKLFF